This TCR beta chain was obtained from a study of blood T cell repertoires in COVID-19. Sequencing used immunoSEQ multiplex PCR; TCRdb keeps in-frame clones, though not all of them. The sample shows nearly 200,000 clones, over 80% of them seen only once. V was cut by 8 bases and J by 4 bases, with 12 bases left in between. Per germline, CDR1 SGHVS and CDR2 FQNEAQ. CDR3 length: 12 amino acids. Source material: peripheral blood. The chain employs TRBV7-8 and TRBJ2-7, with a tentative D call TRBD1 (5 bases). The receptor's source is a man between 60 and 70 years old with COVID-19, enrolled during active disease. For the CDR3, the DNA is TGTGCCAGCGGCAGGGCCGCGTACGAGCAGTACTTC. As protein: CASGRAAYEQYF.